These T cell receptor beta chains were read from a single sample in a study of response to subunit inactivated influenza vaccine. One entry per CDR3 protein, called by TCRdb with MiXCR from the RT-PCR reads. The sample lists some 600,000 distinct CDR3 sequences, 13% to 15% seen once, with 7.5% to 8% in the top ten. This specimen consisted of PBMCs from blood, obtained 14 days before vaccination. The receptors were sampled from a man aged 50 to 59 who received an inactivated influenza vaccine. Both conserved end residues are part of each CDR3. Each record gives: CDR3 length, D gene, V gene, clone size, J gene, CDR3 DNA, CDR3 protein. A D gene is named only where the DNA matches it firmly. Only some rows state a clone size, as once, few, many or a class for expanded clones.

>15|.|TRBV4-2|few|TRBJ2-7
TGTGCCAGCAGCCAAGATAGAGCAGGAAGCTACGAGCAGTACTTC
CASSQDRAGSYEQYF
>16|TRBD2|TRBV7-2|few|TRBJ2-7
TGTGCCAGCAGCTTAATGGGGACTAGCGGTTACTACGAGCAGTACTTC
CASSLMGTSGYYEQYF
>15|TRBD1|TRBV5-1|many|TRBJ1-1
TGCGCCAGCAGCCCGGGACAGGGTAGGAACACTGAAGCTTTCTTT
CASSPGQGRNTEAFF
>13|.|TRBV28|.|TRBJ1-1
TGTGCCAGCAGCTCGAGACCGGACACTGAAGCTTTCTTT
CASSSRPDTEAFF
>16|TRBD1|TRBV28|many|TRBJ2-7
TGTGCCAGCAGCAGAATCGGGACAGGGGGATTCCACGAGCAGTACTTC
CASSRIGTGGFHEQYF
>15|TRBD1|TRBV6-1|few|TRBJ2-7
TGTGCCAGCAGTGAAGCCGGACAGGGCGGAGGCGAGCAGTACTTC
CASSEAGQGGGEQYF
>18|.|TRBV29-1|.|TRBJ1-2
TGCAGCGTCCAAATGCGGAAGTCCGGGACGAAGGAAGACTATGGCTACACCTTC
CSVQMRKSGTKEDYGYTF
>14|TRBD1|TRBV29-1|.|TRBJ2-1
TGCAGCGTTACGGGGACAGGGGAGGTCAATGAGCAGTTCTTC
CSVTGTGEVNEQFF
>15|.|TRBV20-1|.|TRBJ2-1
TGCACTGCTAAAGCTACTAGCTACTACGACAATGAGCAGTTCTTC
CTAKATSYYDNEQFF
>17|.|TRBV10-3|many|TRBJ2-3
TGTGCCATCAGTGAGTCTTCGTCGGGCTGGGGCACAGATACGCAGTATTTT
CAISESSSGWGTDTQYF
>16|TRBD2|TRBV29-1|.|TRBJ2-5
TGCAGCGTAGAATTGACTAGCGGGAGGGCCCGAGAGACCCAGTACTTC
CSVELTSGRARETQYF
>14|.|TRBV9|.|TRBJ2-7
TGTGCCAGCAGCACCCACACCGGGGTCTACGAGCAGTACTTC
CASSTHTGVYEQYF
>12|TRBD2|TRBV7-9|.|TRBJ2-7
TGTGCCAGCAGCCCGCTAGCGGTTGCGCAGTACTTC
CASSPLAVAQYF
>12|TRBD1|TRBV6-6|.|TRBJ2-7
TGTGCAGTCAGGGGGCGATACTACGAGCAGTACTTC
CAVRGRYYEQYF
>14|.|TRBV29-1|.|TRBJ2-5
TGCAGCGTTGTAACCGCCCCAGGGAGGAAGACCCAGTACTTC
CSVVTAPGRKTQYF
>14|.|TRBV20-1|few|TRBJ2-6
TGCAGTGCTAGAGACGTAACCGGGGCCAACGTCCTGACTTTC
CSARDVTGANVLTF
>16|.|TRBV3-1|.|TRBJ2-2
TGTGCCAGCAGCCAAGGGATCAAACGGAACACCGGGGAGCTGTTTTTT
CASSQGIKRNTGELFF
>18|.|TRBV11-1|few|TRBJ2-3
TGTGCCAGCAGCTTAAGGGTGACAGTGCGAGGTGGCACAGATACGCAGTATTTT
CASSLRVTVRGGTDTQYF
>13|.|TRBV18|many|TRBJ2-5
TGTGCCAGCTCAGCGGACGGACGAGAGACCCAGTACTTC
CASSADGRETQYF
>17|TRBD2|TRBV7-2|many|TRBJ2-7
TGTGCCAGCAGCTTCGGGGGGGGCCGTCACCGAACCTACGAGCAGTACTTC
CASSFGGGRHRTYEQYF
>18|.|TRBV15|few|TRBJ2-2
TGTGCCACCAGCAGAGATATTCAAGTCCTCCAAAACACCGGGGAGCTGTTTTTT
CATSRDIQVLQNTGELFF
>16|TRBD1|TRBV12-3/TRBV12-4|few|TRBJ1-2
TGTGCCAGCAGTCCGTTTGGGACAGGGGTGGGAGTTGGCTACACCTTC
CASSPFGTGVGVGYTF
>13|.|TRBV20-1|many|TRBJ1-5
TGCAGTGCTAGGGCCTCTGAGAATCAGCCCCAGCATTTT
CSARASENQPQHF
>10|.|TRBV7-9|few|TRBJ2-2
TGTGCCAGAGAGATAGGGGAGCTGTTTTTT
CAREIGELFF
>14|TRBD1|TRBV12-3/TRBV12-4|once|TRBJ1-2
TGTGCCAGCAGCCAAACCCCAGGGGGCCAAGGCTACACCTTC
CASSQTPGGQGYTF
>15|.|TRBV7-2|.|TRBJ2-2
TGTGCCAGCAGCTTACAACAGGCTTTCACCGGGGAGCTGTTTTTT
CASSLQQAFTGELFF
>11|.|TRBV12-3/TRBV12-4|few|TRBJ2-7
TGTGCCAGCAGTCGTGGGGCAGAGCAGTACTTC
CASSRGAEQYF
>16|TRBD1|TRBV4-2|many|TRBJ2-4
TGTGCCAGCAGCCAAACTTCGCCGGGACAGAAAAACATTCAGTACTTC
CASSQTSPGQKNIQYF
>15|.|TRBV4-1|.|TRBJ2-7
TGCGCCAGCAGCCTGAAGGACGGGGATGGCGACGAGCAGTACTTC
CASSLKDGDGDEQYF
>18|TRBD2|TRBV6-2/TRBV6-3|.|TRBJ2-7
TGTGCCAGCAGTTACAACACCGGGACTAGCGGGAGTTTGTACGAGCAGTACTTC
CASSYNTGTSGSLYEQYF
>14|.|TRBV7-2|once|TRBJ2-7
TGTGCCAGCAGCTTTGGCGGGGGCTTGGGCGAGCAGTACTTC
CASSFGGGLGEQYF
>14|TRBD1|TRBV5-1|.|TRBJ2-5
TGCGCCAGCAGCTTCGGACAGGGGCCGGAGACCCAGTACTTC
CASSFGQGPETQYF
>15|.|TRBV20-1|few|TRBJ1-6
TGCAGTGCTAGGATTTCAGCCGATAGTAATTCACCCCTCCACTTT
CSARISADSNSPLHF
>19|.|TRBV7-6|.|TRBJ2-3
TGTGCCAGCAGCTTAAACTGGGGGAAAGGCGTTGAAGGCACAGATACGCAGTATTTT
CASSLNWGKGVEGTDTQYF
>15|TRBD2|TRBV7-2|many|TRBJ2-3
TGTGCCAGCAGCTCTCCGGGACTAGTTTTGAATACGCAGTATTTT
CASSSPGLVLNTQYF
>14|TRBD2|TRBV10-3|few|TRBJ2-7
TGTGCCATCAGTTCGACTAGCGGGAGGGACGAGCAGTACTTC
CAISSTSGRDEQYF
>16|TRBD1|TRBV7-2|.|TRBJ2-7
TGTGCCAGCAGCTCACTGACAGGGAAGGGGTCCTACGAGCAGTACTTC
CASSSLTGKGSYEQYF
>15|.|TRBV29-1|.|TRBJ1-3
TGCAGCGCCGGCGGTTTGGCCTCCTCTGGAAACACCATATATTTT
CSAGGLASSGNTIYF
>11|.|TRBV12-3/TRBV12-4|few|TRBJ2-2
TGTGCCAGCGCCACCCCCGGGGAGCTGTTTTTT
CASATPGELFF
>14|TRBD2|TRBV29-1|many|TRBJ2-1
TGCAGCGTTGATTTCCGCGGGGGGGCTGGTGAGCAGTTCTTC
CSVDFRGGAGEQFF
>15|TRBD2|TRBV5-1|few|TRBJ2-3
TGCGCCAGCAGCGCGGGACTAGTGGGCACAGATACGCAGTATTTT
CASSAGLVGTDTQYF
>13|.|TRBV15|many|TRBJ2-2
TGTGCCACCAGCAGAGATCTCATCGGGGAGCTGTTTTTT
CATSRDLIGELFF
>14|.|TRBV12-3/TRBV12-4|.|TRBJ1-1
TGTGCCAGCAGTTTACGGTTGGGAAACACTGAAGCTTTCTTT
CASSLRLGNTEAFF